This section outlines one TCR beta chain sequence together with its context. Repertoires were generated with immunoSEQ multiplex PCR, while TCRdb's copy carries only in-frame clones and drops some. The data show some 60,000 clones, about 90% seen once. V dropped 0 bases and J dropped 2; count of bases not matched to a gene: 4. The CDR3 is made up of 15 amino acids. Germline V gives CDR1 SGHNT, CDR2 YYREEE (reference sequence). These data originate in a study of technical replicates of blood from four donors. The TCR sequence derives from a human donor in good health. Some clones in this sample may be carry-over from other donors' samples. The V and J genes are TRBV5-4 and TRBJ2-5; 7 bases line up with TRBD2. The sample taken for sequencing was PBMCs. The CDR3 DNA follows: TGTGCCAGCAGCTTGGCTGGGGGGGAACAAGAGACCCAGTACTTC. This translates into CASSLAGGEQETQYF.